The 14 T cell receptor beta chains given below trace back to one sample, sequenced in a study of shared clonotypes between healthy human individuals. The method was immunoSEQ multiplex PCR; TCRdb's version includes in-frame clones alone and lacks a portion of them. In the table there are a few million clones, 85% to 95% of which are singletons. The sequenced sample was naive CD4+ T cells from PBMCs. Subset: CD45RA+ positively selected. The receptors come from a man aged 18-30 years in good health. Some clones in this sample may be carry-over from other donors' samples.

The CDR3 loop reads CASSLGWSVYNSPLHF. The CDR3 DNA sequence: TGTGCCAGCAGCTTGGGTTGGTCAGTGTATAATTCACCCCTCCACTTT. V usage is TRBV5-6 and J usage is TRBJ1-6; D remains ambiguous. The CDR3 runs 16 residues. V lost 0 bases and J 4 bases, leaving 11 bases between the germline ends. Germline assignment: CDR1 SGHDT and CDR2 YYEEEE.

This chain connects TRBV5-1 to TRBJ2-5; the match to TRBD2 covers 8 bases. CDR3 length: 16 residues. Germline values: CDR1 SGHRS, CDR2 YFSETQ. V lost 0 bases to trimming and J lost 2 bases; unmatched junction nucleotides: 6. The CDR3 loop reads CASSLAGVAGQETQYF. CDR3 DNA: TGCGCCAGCAGCTTGGCAGGGGTAGCGGGACAAGAGACCCAGTACTTC.

This sequence joins TRBV11-2 and TRBJ1-1; D gene unclear. Trimming stripped 5 bases from V and 0 bases from J, with 13 bases between. Germline values: CDR1 SGHAT, CDR2 FQNNGV. The CDR3 spans 15 residues. CDR3 in amino acids: CASSLWTKMNTEAFF. The DNA of the CDR3 is TGTGCCAGCAGCCTCTGGACGAAAATGAACACTGAAGCTTTCTTT.

This chain connects TRBV6-1 to TRBJ2-4; tentative D call: TRBD2 (6 bases). The CDR3 consists of 12 residues. Trimming took 0 bases from V and 13 from J, leaving 10 bases between them. Germline V gene sequence: CDR1 MNHNS, CDR2 SASEGT. The CDR3 reads CASSEAGGTQYF. CDR3 bases: TGTGCCAGCAGTGAAGCGGGGGGAACCCAGTACTTC.

The V and J genes are TRBV5-5 and TRBJ2-7; 9 bases map to TRBD1. The CDR3 contains 16 residues. With V trimmed by 3 bases and J by 0 bases, 7 bases remained unmatched. Germline V gene sequence: CDR1 SGHKS, CDR2 YYEKEE (reference sequence). The DNA for the CDR3 is TGTGCCAGCAGCTCTATGACAGGGGGACTCTCCTACGAGCAGTACTTC. Translation gives CASSSMTGGLSYEQYF.

As to this clone: The sample contains more than one DNA sequence encoding this CDR3. The gene calls are TRBV5-1 and TRBJ2-5, with D perhaps matching TRBD1 (5 bases). Trimming pared 0 bases from V and 2 bases from J, leaving 8 bases between. The CDR3 consists of 14 residues. CDR1 and CDR2 from the germline V gene are SGHRS and YFSETQ. DNA for the CDR3: TGCGCCAGCAGCTTGGAGGGGCGTCAAGAGACCCAGTACTTC. Translation: CASSLEGRQETQYF.

The chain uses TRBV6-1 and TRBJ2-3, with a tentative D call TRBD2 (6 bases). Germline V gene sequence: CDR1 MNHNS, CDR2 SASEGT. The CDR3 extends over 14 amino acids. Trimming removed 1 base at V and 14 bases at J, with 19 bases between. CDR3 in DNA: TGTGCCAGCAGTGAAGTGAGTGGGGGGAGCTTCGTGTATTTT. This codes for CASSEVSGGSFVYF.

This chain joins TRBV9 and TRBJ2-2; D is undetermined. Trimming cost V 0 bases and J 8 bases, with 5 bases left between them. The CDR3 runs to 12 residues. Germline CDR1 reads SGDLS; CDR2 reads YYNGEE. The CDR3: CASSVVRGELFF. CDR3 nucleotides: TGTGCCAGCAGCGTAGTTCGGGGGGAGCTGTTTTTT. Full variable domain (remainder filled in from reference TRBV9 and TRBJ2-2): DSGVTQTPKHLITATGQRVTLRCSPRSGDLSVYWYQQSLDQGLQFLIQYYNGEERAKGNILERFSAQQFPDLHSELNLSSLELGDSALYFCASSVVRGELFFGEGSRLTVL.

The V and J genes are TRBV15 and TRBJ2-1; no clear D. Per the germline V gene, CDR1 is LNHNV and CDR2 is YYDKDF (reference sequence). V was clipped by 0 bases and J by 0 bases, with 6 bases between them. The CDR3 is made up of 15 amino acids. The CDR3 loop is CATSRDTNSYNEQFF. CDR3 coding DNA: TGTGCCACCAGCAGAGATACAAACTCCTACAATGAGCAGTTCTTC.

The chain recombines TRBV10-3 with TRBJ2-5; D gene unclear. Germline values: CDR1 ENHRY, CDR2 SYGVKD. The CDR3 length is 14 residues. With 6 bases removed from V and 3 bases from J, the gap between germline ends came to 14 bases. CDR3 loop: CAIRDGRVEETQYF. The CDR3 region has the DNA TGTGCCATCAGGGACGGACGGGTAGAAGAGACCCAGTACTTC.

The chain links TRBV7-2 to TRBJ2-1; the D call may be TRBD1 or TRBD2 (5 bases each). CDR3 length: 13 residues. Germline lookup yields CDR1 SGHTA and CDR2 FQGNSA. Trimming stripped 3 bases from V and 4 bases from J, with 7 bases between. The CDR3 reads CASSFGGYNEQFF. Here the CDR3 DNA reads TGTGCCAGCAGCTTTGGGGGATACAATGAGCAGTTCTTC.

The rearrangement links TRBV25-1 to TRBJ2-7; possible D gene TRBD1, 6 bases. V dropped 3 bases and J dropped 2 bases, with 11 bases sitting between them. The germline gives CDR1 MGHDK, CDR2 SYGVNS. The CDR3 is made up of 14 amino acids. CDR3 DNA: TGTGCCAGCAGTGAGTCGGACAGAACCTACGAGCAGTACTTC. Translation: CASSESDRTYEQYF.

As concerns this clone: A read error may account for a junction end that differs from germline. This sequence joins TRBV10-3 and TRBJ2-7; D possibly corresponds to TRBD2 (5 bases). CDR1 ENHRY and CDR2 SYGVKD come from the germline V gene. The CDR3 is made up of 14 amino acids. The CDR3 DNA reads TGTGCCATCACTGAGGACTTGACCTCCTACGAGCAGTACTTC. Translation: CAITEDLTSYEQYF.

The rearrangement joins TRBV11-2 to TRBJ2-3; maybe TRBD1 (6 bases). Deletions cut 6 bases from V and 5 bases from J, with 9 bases between. Looked up from germline, CDR1 is SGHAT and CDR2 is FQNNGV. This CDR3 has 12 amino acids. CDR3 loop: CASRMTGDTQYF. DNA of the CDR3: TGTGCCAGCAGGATGACAGGAGATACGCAGTATTTT.